These 21 T cell receptor beta chains were sequenced from one sample in a study of preoperative IRX-2 immunotherapy in early breast cancer. Only in-frame clones appear in the TCRdb table, and some are missing; sequencing was by immunoSEQ multiplex PCR. Found here are approximately 20,000 clones, about 82% of them singletons; the top ten hold more than 0.9%. Treatment here: preoperative locoregional IRX-2 cytokine immunotherapy. This sample comprised lymph node tissue, obtained after IRX-2 immunotherapy. Every receptor here comes from a human donor with breast cancer.

This clone was picked up a small number of times. The rearrangement links TRBV30 to TRBJ1-5; D is ambiguous. The CDR3 consists of 14 residues. Trimming pared 0 bases from V and 1 base from J, leaving 7 bases between. CDR1 GTSNPN and CDR2 SVGIG come from the germline V gene (reference sequence). The CDR3 loop is CAWSVGKSNQPQHF. The CDR3 bases are TGTGCCTGGAGTGTGGGCAAGAGCAATCAGCCCCAGCATTTT.

The chain uses TRBV29-1 and TRBJ2-3; a weak D match, TRBD2 (6 bases). The germline gives CDR1 SQVTM, CDR2 ANQGSEA. Deletions cut 5 bases from V and 0 bases from J, with 12 bases between. CDR3 length: 14 amino acids. This CDR3 is CSVSLAGSTDTQYF. The DNA of the CDR3 is TGCAGCGTTTCCCTCGCGGGAAGCACAGATACGCAGTATTTT.

This chain links TRBV6-8 with TRBJ2-1; no firm D call. The V gene's germline CDR1 is MNHGY and CDR2 SAAAGT. V was pared by 0 bases and J by 6 bases, with 9 bases between. This CDR3 spans 14 amino acids. CDR3 amino acids: CASSYSSVGNEQFF. The DNA of the CDR3 is TGTGCCAGCAGTTACTCCTCGGTAGGCAATGAGCAGTTCTTC.

The genes are TRBV6-8 and TRBJ2-3; possibly TRBD1 for D (6 bases). This CDR3 has 15 amino acids. Germline V gene data show CDR1 as MNHGY and CDR2 as SAAAGT. The V gene lost 8 bases and the J gene lost 7 bases, with 22 bases spanning the gap. Here the CDR3 DNA reads TGTGCCAGCCGTCTGGAGAGACAGGAGTCTTATACGCAGTATTTT. Translating gives CASRLERQESYTQYF.

The chain couples TRBV19 to TRBJ2-2, with 11 positions matching TRBD1. The CDR3 has 14 residues. The junction had 2 bases not matched to a gene; V was cut back by 5 bases and J by 6 bases. Germline CDR1 and CDR2: LNHDA and SQIVND (reference sequence). CDR3 nucleotides: TGTGCCAGTAGTTTGGGACAGGGGGCCGGGGAGCTGTTTTTT. It codes for CASSLGQGAGELFF.

This clone was picked up one time. This chain links TRBV1 with TRBJ2-4; TRBD2 is the table's D call, not checked against the DNA. TRBV1 represents a pseudogene. The CDR3 spans 21 residues. The CDR3 region is CASSQDGSSGRYEVTKNIQYF. The DNA for the CDR3 is TGCGCCAGCAGCCAAGATGGGAGCTCGGGAAGATACGAGGTAACCAAAAACATTCAGTACTTC.

V gene TRBV10-1 combines with J gene TRBJ2-3; D might be TRBD2 (5 bases). The CDR3 has 13 residues. Germline CDR1 reads WNHNN; CDR2 reads SYGVQD (reference sequence). Between the trimmed V and J ends, which lost 10 bases and 2 bases, there was a span of 13 bases. The chain's CDR3 is CATSGRDTDTQYF. DNA of the CDR3: TGCGCCACCTCAGGACGGGACACAGATACGCAGTATTTT.

This clone showed up just once. The chain couples TRBV6-8 to TRBJ1-3, with D perhaps TRBD1 (6 bases). Trimming pared 6 bases from V and 4 bases from J, leaving 16 bases between. The CDR3 covers 15 residues. CDR1 MNHGY and CDR2 SAAAGT come from the germline V gene. CDR3 DNA sequence: TGTGCCAGCAGGGAAGTCAACCAGGGGGGAAACACCATATATTTT. Protein product: CASREVNQGGNTIYF.

This chain links TRBV28 with TRBJ2-7; D unresolved. The CDR3 length is 15 residues. Trimming left V 3 bases short and J 0 bases short, with 12 bases between. Germline V CDR1 and CDR2: MDHEN, SYDVKM. The CDR3 reads CASSLSAVLSYEQYF. CDR3 bases: TGTGCCAGCAGTTTGAGTGCGGTCCTCTCCTACGAGCAGTACTTC.

This clone has more than one count but fewer than ten. The V gene is TRBV28, the J gene TRBJ1-3, with TRBD1 as a possible D gene (5 bases). The CDR3 spans 17 residues. CDR1 MDHEN and CDR2 SYDVKM come from the germline V gene. With 6 bases removed from V and 1 base from J, the gap between germline ends came to 19 bases. The CDR3 DNA is TGTGCCAGCAGCCCCCTTGGCACTGACAGATCTGGAAACACCATATATTTT. This translates into CASSPLGTDRSGNTIYF.

A remark on this clone: Germline and junction disagree at one end, which may indicate a read error. The J gene is TRBJ1-5, the V gene TRBV6-8, with D tentatively TRBD1 (5 bases). Germline CDR1 and CDR2: MNHGY and SAAAGT. The CDR3 totals 15 residues. CDR3 protein: CASSDSGNSNQPQHF. CDR3 DNA sequence: TGTGCCAGCAGTGACTCAGGGAATAGCAATCAGCCCCAGCATTTT.

The rearrangement links TRBV11-3 to TRBJ1-3; D remains ambiguous. Germline CDR1 is SGHNT and CDR2 is YENEEA. The CDR3 length is 15 residues. V lost 2 bases and J lost 0, with 8 bases in between. CDR3 nucleotides: TGTGCCAGCAGCTTAACCCAGAGCTCTGGAAACACCATATATTTT. Translated: CASSLTQSSGNTIYF.

This clone was seen only once. The rearrangement links TRBV6-8 to TRBJ1-1; D is undetermined. This CDR3 spans 14 amino acids. Trimming removed 3 bases at V and 0 bases at J, with 8 bases between. CDR1 is MNHGY, CDR2 SAAAGT, per germline. CDR3 sequence reads: CASSYRRLNTEAFF. CDR3 sequence (DNA): TGTGCCAGCAGTTATCGTAGACTGAACACTGAAGCTTTCTTT.

The chain recombines TRBV28 with TRBJ2-7; 9 bases align to TRBD1. Germline V CDR1 and CDR2: MDHEN, SYDVKM. V gave up 3 bases and J gave up 3 bases; unmatched junction bases: 0. The CDR3 has 13 amino acids. Here the CDR3 DNA reads TGTGCCAGCAGTTTGACAGGGGGCTACGAGCAGTACTTC. Its protein is CASSLTGGYEQYF.

The chain employs TRBV28 and TRBJ2-7, with D perhaps matching TRBD1 (6 bases). The CDR3 is made up of 15 amino acids. The germline V and J ends were trimmed by 7 bases and 0 bases, with 16 bases remaining between them. Germline V lookup: CDR1 MDHEN, CDR2 SYDVKM. The DNA of the CDR3 is TGTGCCAGCAATAAACTCCGGGACAACTCCTACGAGCAGTACTTC. Encoded protein: CASNKLRDNSYEQYF.

Only a few counts were recorded for this clone. V usage is TRBV10-3 and J usage is TRBJ1-1, with D unclear. Trimming left V 0 bases short and J 7 bases short, with 12 bases between. The CDR3 covers 14 residues. CDR1 and CDR2 from the germline V gene are ENHRY and SYGVKD. The CDR3 sequence: CAISESGQSGEAFF. In DNA form, the CDR3 reads TGTGCCATCAGTGAGTCCGGTCAGAGTGGTGAAGCTTTCTTT.

The chain couples TRBV6-8 to TRBJ1-6; a possible D gene is TRBD1 (5 bases). This CDR3 is 15 amino acids long. Trimming took off 2 bases at V and 4 bases at J, with 9 bases between the two ends. Germline CDR1 is MNHGY and CDR2 is SAAAGT. The CDR3 nucleotides are TGTGCCAGCAGTTACGGGGCCGCGTATAATTCACCCCTCCACTTT. It specifies CASSYGAAYNSPLHF.

The count of this clone is one. At one boundary the junction diverges from the germline segment, which might be a read error. This chain connects TRBV6-8 to TRBJ1-4, with D maybe TRBD1 (5 bases). CDR3 length: 13 residues. Germline V lookup: CDR1 MNHGY, CDR2 SAAAGT. CDR3 sequence reads: CAISVGGDEKLFF. CDR3 coding DNA: TGTGCCATCAGTGTCGGGGGGGATGAAAAACTGTTTTTT.

This chain uses TRBV19 with TRBJ1-4, with D perhaps TRBD1 (6 bases). Germline CDR1 reads LNHDA; CDR2 reads SQIVND (reference sequence). The CDR3 extends over 14 amino acids. The V and J ends lost 5 bases and 8 bases respectively, with 15 bases between them. The CDR3 region is CASSADSLSEKLFF. The CDR3 DNA is TGTGCCAGTAGTGCGGACAGCCTATCGGAAAAACTGTTTTTT.

J is TRBJ2-2 and V is TRBV6-8; either TRBD1 or TRBD2 may supply D (5 bases each). Germline loops: CDR1 MNHGY, CDR2 SAAAGT. This CDR3 is 13 amino acids long. Trimming removed 8 bases at V and 2 bases at J, with 9 bases between. CDR3 protein: CASRDANTGELFF. In DNA form, the CDR3 reads TGTGCCAGCCGGGACGCAAACACCGGGGAGCTGTTTTTT.

The rearrangement joins TRBV30 to TRBJ1-3, with D unclear. The CDR3 has 15 amino acids. Germline V lookup: CDR1 GTSNPN, CDR2 SVGIG (reference sequence). Trimming took 3 bases from V and 0 from J, leaving 12 bases between them. The CDR3 protein is CAWRGGQFSGNTIYF. CDR3 coding DNA: TGTGCCTGGAGGGGTGGGCAGTTCTCTGGAAACACCATATATTTT.